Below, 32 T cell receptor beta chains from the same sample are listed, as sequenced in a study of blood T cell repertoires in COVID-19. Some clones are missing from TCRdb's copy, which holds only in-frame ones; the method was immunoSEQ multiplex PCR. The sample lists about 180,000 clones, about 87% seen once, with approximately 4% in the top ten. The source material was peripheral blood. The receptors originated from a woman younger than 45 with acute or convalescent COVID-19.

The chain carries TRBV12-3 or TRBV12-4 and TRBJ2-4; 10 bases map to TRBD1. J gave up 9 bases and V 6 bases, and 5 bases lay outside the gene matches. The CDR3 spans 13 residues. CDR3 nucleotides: TGTGCCAGCAGGGAGACAGGGGGCGGCATTCAGTACTTC. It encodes CASRETGGGIQYF.

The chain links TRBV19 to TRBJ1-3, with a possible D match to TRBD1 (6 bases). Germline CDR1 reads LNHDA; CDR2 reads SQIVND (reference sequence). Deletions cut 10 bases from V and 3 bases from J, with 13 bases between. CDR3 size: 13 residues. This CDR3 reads CAIKHRVGNTIYF. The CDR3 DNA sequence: TGTGCCATTAAGCACAGGGTTGGAAACACCATATATTTT. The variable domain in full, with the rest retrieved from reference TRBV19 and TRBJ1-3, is DGGITQSPKYLFRKEGQNVTLSCEQNLNHDAMYWYRQDPGQGLRLIYYSQIVNDFQKGDIAEGYSVSREKKESFPLTVTSAQKNPTAFYLCAIKHRVGNTIYFGEGSWLTVV.

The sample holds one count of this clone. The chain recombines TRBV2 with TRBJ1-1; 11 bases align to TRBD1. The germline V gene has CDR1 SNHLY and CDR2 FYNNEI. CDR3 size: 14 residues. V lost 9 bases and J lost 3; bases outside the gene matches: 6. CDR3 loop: CARGQGARDTEAFF. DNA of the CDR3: TGTGCCAGAGGACAGGGGGCGAGGGACACTGAAGCTTTCTTT.

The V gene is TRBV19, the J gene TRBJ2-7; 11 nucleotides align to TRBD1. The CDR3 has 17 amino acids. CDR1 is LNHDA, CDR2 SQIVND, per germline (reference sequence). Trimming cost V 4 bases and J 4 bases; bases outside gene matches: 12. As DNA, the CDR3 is TGTGCCAGTAGTAGCGCGACCGGGACAGGGGGGGAATACGAGCAGTACTTC. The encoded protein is CASSSATGTGGEYEQYF.

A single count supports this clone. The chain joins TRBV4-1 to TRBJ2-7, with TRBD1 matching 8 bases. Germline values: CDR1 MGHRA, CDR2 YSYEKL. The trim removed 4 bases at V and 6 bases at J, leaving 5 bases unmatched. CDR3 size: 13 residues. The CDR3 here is CASSLQGAGEQYF. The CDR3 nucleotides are TGCGCCAGCAGCCTGCAGGGGGCGGGCGAGCAGTACTTC.

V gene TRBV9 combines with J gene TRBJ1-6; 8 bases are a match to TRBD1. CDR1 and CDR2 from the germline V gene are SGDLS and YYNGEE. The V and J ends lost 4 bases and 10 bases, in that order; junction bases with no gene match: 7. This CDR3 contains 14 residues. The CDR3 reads CASSLTGGGSPLHF. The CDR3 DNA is TGTGCCAGCAGCCTAACAGGGGGAGGCTCACCCCTCCACTTT. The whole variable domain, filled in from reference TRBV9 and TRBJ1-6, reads DSGVTQTPKHLITATGQRVTLRCSPRSGDLSVYWYQQSLDQGLQFLIQYYNGEERAKGNILERFSAQQFPDLHSELNLSSLELGDSALYFCASSLTGGGSPLHFGNGTRLTVT.

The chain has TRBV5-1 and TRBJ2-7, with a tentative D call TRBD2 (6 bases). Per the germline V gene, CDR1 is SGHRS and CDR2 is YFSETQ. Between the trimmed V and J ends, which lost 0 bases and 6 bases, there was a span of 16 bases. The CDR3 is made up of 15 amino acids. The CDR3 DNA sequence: TGCGCCAGCAGCTTGGAGCCGGGAGTATATAGCGAGCAGTACTTC. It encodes CASSLEPGVYSEQYF.

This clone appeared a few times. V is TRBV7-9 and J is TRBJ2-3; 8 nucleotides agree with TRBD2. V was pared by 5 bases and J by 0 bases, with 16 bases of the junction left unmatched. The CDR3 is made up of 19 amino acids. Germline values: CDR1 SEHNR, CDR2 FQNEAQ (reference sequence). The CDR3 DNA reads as TGTGCCAGCAGCCCCTTATTCGTTAGCGGGACCCGAAGCACAGATACGCAGTATTTT. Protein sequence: CASSPLFVSGTRSTDTQYF.

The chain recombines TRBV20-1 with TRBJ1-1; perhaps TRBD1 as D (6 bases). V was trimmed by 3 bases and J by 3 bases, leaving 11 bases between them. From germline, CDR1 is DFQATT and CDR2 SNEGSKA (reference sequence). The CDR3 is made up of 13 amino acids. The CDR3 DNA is TGCAGTGCTAGTACGGGACACTACACTGAAGCTTTCTTT. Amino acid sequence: CSASTGHYTEAFF.

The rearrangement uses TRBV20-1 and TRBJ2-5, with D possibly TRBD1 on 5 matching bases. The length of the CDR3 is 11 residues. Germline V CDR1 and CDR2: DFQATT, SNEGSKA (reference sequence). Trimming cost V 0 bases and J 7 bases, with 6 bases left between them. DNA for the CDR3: TGCAGTGCTAGAGAAGACAGGACCCAGTACTTC. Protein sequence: CSAREDRTQYF.

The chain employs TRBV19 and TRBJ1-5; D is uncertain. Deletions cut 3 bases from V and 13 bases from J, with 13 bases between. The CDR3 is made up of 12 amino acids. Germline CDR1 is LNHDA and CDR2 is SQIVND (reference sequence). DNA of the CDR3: TGTGCCAGTAGTATTCTAGGGAGCCTTCAGCATTTT. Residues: CASSILGSLQHF.

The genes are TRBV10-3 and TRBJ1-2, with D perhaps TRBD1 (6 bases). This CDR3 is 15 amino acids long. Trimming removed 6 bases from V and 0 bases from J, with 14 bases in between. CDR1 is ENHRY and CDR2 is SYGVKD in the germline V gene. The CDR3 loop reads CAIRDRLLTNYGYTF. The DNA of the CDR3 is TGTGCCATCAGGGACAGACTACTAACTAACTATGGCTACACCTTC.

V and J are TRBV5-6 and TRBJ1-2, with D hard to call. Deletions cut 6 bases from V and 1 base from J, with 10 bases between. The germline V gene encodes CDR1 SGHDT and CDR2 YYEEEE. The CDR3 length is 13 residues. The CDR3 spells CASKSSNNYGYTF. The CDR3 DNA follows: TGTGCCAGCAAGAGTTCGAATAACTATGGCTACACCTTC.

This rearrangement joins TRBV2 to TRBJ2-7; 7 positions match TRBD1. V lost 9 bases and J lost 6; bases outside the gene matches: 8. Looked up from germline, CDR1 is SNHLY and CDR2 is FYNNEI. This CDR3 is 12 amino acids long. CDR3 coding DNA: TGTGCCAGTTCGAACAGGGGTGGCGAGCAGTACTTC. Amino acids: CASSNRGGEQYF.

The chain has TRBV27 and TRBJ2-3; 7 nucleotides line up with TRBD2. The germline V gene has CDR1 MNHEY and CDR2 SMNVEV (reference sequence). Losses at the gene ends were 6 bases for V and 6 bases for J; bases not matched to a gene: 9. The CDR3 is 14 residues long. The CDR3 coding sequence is TGTGCCAGCAGCCCCGGGGCGGGGGAGGATACGCAGTATTTT. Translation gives CASSPGAGEDTQYF.

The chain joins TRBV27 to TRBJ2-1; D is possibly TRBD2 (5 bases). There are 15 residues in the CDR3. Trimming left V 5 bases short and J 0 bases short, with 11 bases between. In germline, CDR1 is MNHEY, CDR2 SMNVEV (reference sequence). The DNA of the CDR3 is TGTGCCAGCAGTCCTTCTCGGGGCTCCTACAATGAGCAGTTCTTC. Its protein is CASSPSRGSYNEQFF.

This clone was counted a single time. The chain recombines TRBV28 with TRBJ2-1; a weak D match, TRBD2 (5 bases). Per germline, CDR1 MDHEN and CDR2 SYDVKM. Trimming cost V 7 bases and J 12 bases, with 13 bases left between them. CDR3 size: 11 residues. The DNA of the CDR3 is TGTGCCAGCATTGAGGGAAAAAGGCAGTTCTTC. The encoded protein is CASIEGKRQFF.

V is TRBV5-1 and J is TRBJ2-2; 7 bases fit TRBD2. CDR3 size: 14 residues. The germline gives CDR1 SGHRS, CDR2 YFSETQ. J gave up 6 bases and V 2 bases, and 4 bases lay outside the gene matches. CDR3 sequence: CASSFGGSSGELFF. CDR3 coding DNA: TGCGCCAGCAGCTTTGGCGGGAGTTCCGGGGAGCTGTTTTTT.

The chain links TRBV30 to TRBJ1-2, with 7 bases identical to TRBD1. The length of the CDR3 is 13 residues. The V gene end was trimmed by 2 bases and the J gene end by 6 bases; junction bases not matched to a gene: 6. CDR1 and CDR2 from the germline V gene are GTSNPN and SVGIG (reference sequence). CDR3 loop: CAWSPSRGDGYTF. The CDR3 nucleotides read TGTGCCTGGAGTCCTTCCAGGGGGGATGGCTACACCTTC.

CDR3 DNA sequence: TGCGCCAGCAGCCGACAGCCTTCTGGGGCCAACGTCCTGACTTTC. It yields the protein CASSRQPSGANVLTF. This chain joins TRBV5-1 and TRBJ2-6; possible D gene TRBD1, 5 bases. With 4 bases removed from V and 1 base from J, the gap between germline ends came to 9 bases. This CDR3 spans 15 amino acids. The germline V gene has CDR1 SGHRS and CDR2 YFSETQ.

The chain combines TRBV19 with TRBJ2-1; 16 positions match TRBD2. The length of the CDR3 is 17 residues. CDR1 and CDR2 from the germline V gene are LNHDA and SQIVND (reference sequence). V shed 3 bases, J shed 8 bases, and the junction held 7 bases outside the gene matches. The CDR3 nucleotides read TGTGCCAGTAGTATTGCCCCGGGACTAGCGGGAGGGGATGAGCAGTTCTTC. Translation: CASSIAPGLAGGDEQFF.

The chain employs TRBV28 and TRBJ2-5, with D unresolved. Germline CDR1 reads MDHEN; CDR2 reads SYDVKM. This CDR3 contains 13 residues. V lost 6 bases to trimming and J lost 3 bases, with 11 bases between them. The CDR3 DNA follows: TGTGCCAGCAGACGGCAGGCAAAAGAGACCCAGTACTTC. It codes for CASRRQAKETQYF.

CDR3 sequence (DNA): TGTGCCAGCTCACGGGGACAGGGGAGCTCTGGGGCCAACGTCCTGACTTTC. Protein product: CASSRGQGSSGANVLTF. The chain employs TRBV18 and TRBJ2-6, with 10 bases lining up with TRBD1. The germline CDR1 and CDR2 sequences are KGHSH and LQKENI. The CDR3 consists of 17 residues. V dropped 4 bases and J dropped 0; count of bases not matched to a gene: 3.

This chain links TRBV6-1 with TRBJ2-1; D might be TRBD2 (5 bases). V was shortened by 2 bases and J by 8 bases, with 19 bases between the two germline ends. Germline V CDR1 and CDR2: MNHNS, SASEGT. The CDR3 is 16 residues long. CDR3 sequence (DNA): TGTGCCAGCAGTGAACCTCCACGGGGATCCGCTCATGAGCAGTTCTTC. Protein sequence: CASSEPPRGSAHEQFF.

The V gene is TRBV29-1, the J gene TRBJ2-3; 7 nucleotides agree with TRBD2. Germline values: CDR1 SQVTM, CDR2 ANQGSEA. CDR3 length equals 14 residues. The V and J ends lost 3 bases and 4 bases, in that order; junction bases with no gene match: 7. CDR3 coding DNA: TGCAGCGTTGACCCGCGGGAGAACGCAGATACGCAGTATTTT. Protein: CSVDPRENADTQYF.

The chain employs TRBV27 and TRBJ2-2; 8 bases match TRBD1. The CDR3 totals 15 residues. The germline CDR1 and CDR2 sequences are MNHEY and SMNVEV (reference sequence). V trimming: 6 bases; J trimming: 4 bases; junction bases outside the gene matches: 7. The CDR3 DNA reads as TGTGCCAGCAGCCTCGGGACAGGTTTCACCGGGGAGCTGTTTTTT. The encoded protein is CASSLGTGFTGELFF.

CDR3 residues: CASSLTQKGQPQHF. The CDR3 nucleotides are TGTGCCAGCAGTTTAACACAGAAAGGCCAGCCCCAGCATTTT. V gene TRBV28 combines with J gene TRBJ1-5; D is unclear. The CDR3 totals 14 residues. The germline V and J ends were trimmed by 2 bases and 7 bases, with 12 bases remaining between them. Germline lookup yields CDR1 MDHEN and CDR2 SYDVKM.

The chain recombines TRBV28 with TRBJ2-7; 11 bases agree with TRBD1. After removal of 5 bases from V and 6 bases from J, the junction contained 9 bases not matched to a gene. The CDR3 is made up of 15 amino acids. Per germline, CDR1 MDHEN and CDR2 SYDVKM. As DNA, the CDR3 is TGTGCCAGCAGTGGAGGGGGGACAGGGGGAGGCGAGCAGTACTTC. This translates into CASSGGGTGGGEQYF.

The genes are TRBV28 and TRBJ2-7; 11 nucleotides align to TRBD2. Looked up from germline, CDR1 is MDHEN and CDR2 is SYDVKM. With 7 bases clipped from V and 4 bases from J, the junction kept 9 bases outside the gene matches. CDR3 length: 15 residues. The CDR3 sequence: CASIGTPSGRYEQYF. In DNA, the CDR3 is TGTGCCAGCATTGGTACCCCTAGCGGGAGGTACGAGCAGTACTTC.

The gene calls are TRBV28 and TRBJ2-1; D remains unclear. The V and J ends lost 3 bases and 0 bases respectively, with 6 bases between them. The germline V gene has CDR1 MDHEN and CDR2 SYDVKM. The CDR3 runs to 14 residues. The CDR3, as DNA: TGTGCCAGCAGTTTCGATAGCTCCTACAATGAGCAGTTCTTC. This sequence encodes CASSFDSSYNEQFF.

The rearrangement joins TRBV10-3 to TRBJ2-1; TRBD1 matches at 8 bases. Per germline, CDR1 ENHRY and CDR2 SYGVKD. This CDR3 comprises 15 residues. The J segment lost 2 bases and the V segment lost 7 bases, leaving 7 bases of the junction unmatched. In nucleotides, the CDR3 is TGTGCCATCAAATCAGGACAGGGACCCTACAATGAGCAGTTCTTC. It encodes CAIKSGQGPYNEQFF.

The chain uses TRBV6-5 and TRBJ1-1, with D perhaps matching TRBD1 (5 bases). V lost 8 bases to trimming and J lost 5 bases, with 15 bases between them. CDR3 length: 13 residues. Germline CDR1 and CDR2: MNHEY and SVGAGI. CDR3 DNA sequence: TGTGCCAGCGCTGAGGCAGGGTGGACTGAAGCTTTCTTT. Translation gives CASAEAGWTEAFF.